Sequencing of this TCR beta chain was carried out in a study of CD8 T cells in ankylosing spondylitis. General study findings and limits: Before this, some motif variants had been reported in reactive arthritis synovial fluid and blood. Clones linked to disease were reported to show significant enrichment in matched ankylosing spondylitis synovial fluid. A TCR beta motif of roughly 8 highly homologous variants appeared characteristic of ankylosing spondylitis blood.

V lost 6 bases to trimming and J lost 0 bases; unmatched junction nucleotides: 18. Looked up from germline, CDR1 is MGHRA and CDR2 is YSYEKL. This CDR3 is built from 21 residues. On this clonotype: The antigen is unknown.

The TCR beta libraries were generated through quantitative 5'-RACE incorporating molecular barcodes. TCRdb fed the 5' RACE reads into MiXCR, producing one record per CDR3 protein. The table includes approximately 300,000 distinct CDR3 sequences, less than 10% detected once. The sample taken for sequencing was blood, either unsorted or a sorted T cell fraction (not recorded which). The clonotype originates from a male donor with ankylosing spondylitis. The chain is built from TRBV4-1 and TRBJ2-7; 15 bases align to TRBD2. CDR3 residues: CASSLVPGTSGRPRSSYEQYF. In nucleotides, the CDR3 is TGCGCCAGCAGTCTTGTTCCCGGGACTAGCGGGAGGCCGAGGAGCTCCTACGAGCAGTACTTC.